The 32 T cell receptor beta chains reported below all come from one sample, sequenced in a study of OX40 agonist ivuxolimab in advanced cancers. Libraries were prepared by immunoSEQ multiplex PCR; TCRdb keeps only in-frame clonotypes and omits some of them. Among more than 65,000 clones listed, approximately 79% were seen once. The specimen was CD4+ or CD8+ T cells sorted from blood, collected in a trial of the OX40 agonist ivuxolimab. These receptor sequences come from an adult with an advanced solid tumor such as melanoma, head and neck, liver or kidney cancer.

For the CDR3, the DNA is TGTGCCAGCAGCTCTCGATCAGGGGCAGGGTACAATGAGCAGTTCTTC. Its protein is CASSSRSGAGYNEQFF. This rearrangement joins TRBV7-3 to TRBJ2-1; D perhaps matches TRBD1 (6 bases). V lost 4 bases and J lost 4, with 17 bases in between. CDR1 is SGHTA, CDR2 FQGTGA, per germline. This CDR3 has 16 residues.

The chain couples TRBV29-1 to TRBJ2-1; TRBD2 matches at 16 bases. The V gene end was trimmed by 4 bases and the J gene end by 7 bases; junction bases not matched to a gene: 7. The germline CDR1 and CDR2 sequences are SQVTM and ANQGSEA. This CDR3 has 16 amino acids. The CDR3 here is CSVGPGTSGGANEQFF. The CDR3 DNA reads TGCAGCGTTGGTCCCGGGACTAGCGGGGGGGCTAATGAGCAGTTCTTC.

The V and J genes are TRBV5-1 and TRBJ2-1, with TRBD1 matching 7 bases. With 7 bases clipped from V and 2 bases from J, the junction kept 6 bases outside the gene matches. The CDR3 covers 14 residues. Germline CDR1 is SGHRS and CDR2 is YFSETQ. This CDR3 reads CASGRDSTYNEQFF. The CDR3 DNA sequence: TGCGCCAGCGGCCGGGACAGCACCTACAATGAGCAGTTCTTC. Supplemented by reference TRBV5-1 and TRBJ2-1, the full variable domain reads KAGVTQTPRYLIKTRGQQVTLSCSPISGHRSVSWYQQTPGQGLQFLFEYFSETQRNKGNFPGRFSGRQFSNSRSEMNVSTLELGDSALYLCASGRDSTYNEQFFGPGTRLTVL.

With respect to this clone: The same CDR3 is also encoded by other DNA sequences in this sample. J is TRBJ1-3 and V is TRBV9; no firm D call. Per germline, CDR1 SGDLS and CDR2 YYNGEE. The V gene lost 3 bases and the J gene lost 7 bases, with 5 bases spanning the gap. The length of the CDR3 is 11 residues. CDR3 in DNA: TGTGCCAGCAGCGATAGGAACACCATATATTTT. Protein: CASSDRNTIYF.

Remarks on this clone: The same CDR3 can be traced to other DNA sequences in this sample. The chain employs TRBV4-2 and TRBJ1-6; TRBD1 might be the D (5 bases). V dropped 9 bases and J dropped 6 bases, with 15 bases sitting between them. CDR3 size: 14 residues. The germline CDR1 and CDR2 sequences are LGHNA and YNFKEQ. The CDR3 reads CASRETTVNSPLHF. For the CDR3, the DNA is TGTGCCAGTAGGGAGACGACAGTTAATTCACCCCTCCACTTT.

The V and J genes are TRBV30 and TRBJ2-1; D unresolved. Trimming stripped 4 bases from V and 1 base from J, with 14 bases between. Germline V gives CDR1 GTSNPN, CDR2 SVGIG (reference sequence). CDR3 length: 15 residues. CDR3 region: CAWTPGQTSYNEQFF. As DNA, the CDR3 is TGTGCCTGGACCCCTGGTCAGACTTCCTACAATGAGCAGTTCTTC.

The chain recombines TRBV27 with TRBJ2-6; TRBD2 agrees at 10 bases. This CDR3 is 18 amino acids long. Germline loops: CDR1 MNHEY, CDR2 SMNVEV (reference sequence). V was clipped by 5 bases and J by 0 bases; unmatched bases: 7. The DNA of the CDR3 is TGTGCCAGCAGTCTCCTAGCGGGGGTGACCTCTGGGGCCAACGTCCTGACTTTC. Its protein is CASSLLAGVTSGANVLTF.

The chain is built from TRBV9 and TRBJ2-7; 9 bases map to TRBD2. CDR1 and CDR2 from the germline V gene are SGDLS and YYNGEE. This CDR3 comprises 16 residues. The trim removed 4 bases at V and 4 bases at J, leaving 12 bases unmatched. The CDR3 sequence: CASSPRASGGSYEQYF. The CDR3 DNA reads TGTGCCAGCAGCCCACGCGCCAGCGGGGGGTCTTACGAGCAGTACTTC.

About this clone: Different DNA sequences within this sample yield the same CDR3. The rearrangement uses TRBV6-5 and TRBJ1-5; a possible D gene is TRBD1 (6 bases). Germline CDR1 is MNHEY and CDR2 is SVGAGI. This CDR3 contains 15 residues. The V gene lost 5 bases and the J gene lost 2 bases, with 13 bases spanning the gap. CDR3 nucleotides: TGTGCCAGCAGTCTCCTAGGGGGGGGCAATCAGCCCCAGCATTTT. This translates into CASSLLGGGNQPQHF.

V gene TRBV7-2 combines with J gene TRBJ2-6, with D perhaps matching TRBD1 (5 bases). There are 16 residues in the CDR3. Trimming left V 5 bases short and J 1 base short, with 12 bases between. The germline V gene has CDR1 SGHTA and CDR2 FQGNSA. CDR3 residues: CASSPTSGSGANVLTF. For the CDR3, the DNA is TGTGCCAGCAGCCCCACCTCAGGGTCTGGGGCCAACGTCCTGACTTTC.

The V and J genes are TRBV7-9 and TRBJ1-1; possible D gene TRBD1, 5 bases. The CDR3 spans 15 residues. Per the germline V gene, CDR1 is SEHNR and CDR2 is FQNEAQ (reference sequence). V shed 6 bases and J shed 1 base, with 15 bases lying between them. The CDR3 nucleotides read TGTGCCAGCAGGATGACGGCGGGGGGGAACACTGAAGCTTTCTTT. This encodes CASRMTAGGNTEAFF.

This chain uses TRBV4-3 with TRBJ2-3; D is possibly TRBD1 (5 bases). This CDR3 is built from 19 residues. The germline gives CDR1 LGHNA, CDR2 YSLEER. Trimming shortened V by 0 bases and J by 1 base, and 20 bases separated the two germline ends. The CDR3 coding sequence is TGCGCCAGCAGCCAAGAAGCCCTTTTGGGCAGGGTAGGCACAGATACGCAGTATTTT. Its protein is CASSQEALLGRVGTDTQYF.

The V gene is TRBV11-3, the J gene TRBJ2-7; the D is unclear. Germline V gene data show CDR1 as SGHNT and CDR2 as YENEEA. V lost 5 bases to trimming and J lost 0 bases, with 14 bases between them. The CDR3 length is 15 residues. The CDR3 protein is CASSPDGSSSYEQYF. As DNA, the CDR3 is TGTGCCAGCAGCCCGGACGGATCAAGCTCCTACGAGCAGTACTTC. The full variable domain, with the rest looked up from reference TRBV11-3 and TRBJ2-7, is EAGVVQSPRYKIIEKKQPVAFWCNPISGHNTLYWYLQNLGQGPELLIRYENEEAVDDSQLPKDRFSAERLKGVDSTLKIQPAELGDSAVYLCASSPDGSSSYEQYFGPGTRLTVT.

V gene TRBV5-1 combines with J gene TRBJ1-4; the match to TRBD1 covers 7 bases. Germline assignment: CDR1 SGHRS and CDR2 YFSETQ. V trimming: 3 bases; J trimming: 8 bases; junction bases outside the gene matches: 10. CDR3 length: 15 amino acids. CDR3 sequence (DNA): TGCGCCAGCAGCTCTCCCGCAGGGGGGTCCGAAAAACTGTTTTTT. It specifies CASSSPAGGSEKLFF.

In DNA, the CDR3 is TGTGCCAGCACCCTACAGGGGATTGGCTACACCTTC. This sequence encodes CASTLQGIGYTF. This chain connects TRBV2 to TRBJ1-2, with 7 bases aligning to TRBD1. CDR3 length: 12 residues. V shed 7 bases, J shed 7 bases, and the junction held 6 bases outside the gene matches. Germline CDR1 and CDR2: SNHLY and FYNNEI.

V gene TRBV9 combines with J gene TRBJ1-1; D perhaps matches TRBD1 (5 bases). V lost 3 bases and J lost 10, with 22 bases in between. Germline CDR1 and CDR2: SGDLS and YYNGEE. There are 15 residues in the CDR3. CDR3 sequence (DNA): TGTGCCAGCAGCGCTTATGATGTGGGAGGGGTGAGAGCTTTCTTT. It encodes CASSAYDVGGVRAFF.

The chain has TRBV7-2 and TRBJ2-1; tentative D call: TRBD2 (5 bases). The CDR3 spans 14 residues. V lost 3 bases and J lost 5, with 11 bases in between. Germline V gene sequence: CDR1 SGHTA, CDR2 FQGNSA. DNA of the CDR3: TGTGCCAGCAGCTTCGTTCGGGGTAACAATGAGCAGTTCTTC. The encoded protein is CASSFVRGNNEQFF.

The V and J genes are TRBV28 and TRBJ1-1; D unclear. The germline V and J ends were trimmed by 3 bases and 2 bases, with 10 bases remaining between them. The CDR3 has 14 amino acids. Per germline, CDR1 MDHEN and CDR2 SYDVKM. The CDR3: CASSFGPHNTEAFF. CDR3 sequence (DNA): TGTGCCAGCAGTTTCGGCCCACACAACACTGAAGCTTTCTTT.

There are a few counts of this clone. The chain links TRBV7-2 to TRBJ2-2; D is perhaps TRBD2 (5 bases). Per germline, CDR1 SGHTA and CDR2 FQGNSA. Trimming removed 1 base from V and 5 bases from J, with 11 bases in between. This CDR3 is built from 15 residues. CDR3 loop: CASSLGGSRTGELFF. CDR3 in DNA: TGTGCCAGCAGCTTAGGAGGGAGTAGGACCGGGGAGCTGTTTTTT.

CDR3 in DNA: TGTGCCAGCAGCTCTACCTGGGGGAACACCGGGGAGCTGTTTTTT. It specifies CASSSTWGNTGELFF. The chain joins TRBV28 to TRBJ2-2; D not certain. Trimming took off 6 bases at V and 1 base at J, with 12 bases between the two ends. The CDR3 runs 15 residues. Germline V gene data show CDR1 as MDHEN and CDR2 as SYDVKM.

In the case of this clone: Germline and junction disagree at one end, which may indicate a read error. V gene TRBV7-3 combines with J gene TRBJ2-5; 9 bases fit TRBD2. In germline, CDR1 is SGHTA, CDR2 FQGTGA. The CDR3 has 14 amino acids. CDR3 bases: TGTGCCAGCAGCCCCCAGGCTGGCGGGAGGGCTATGGACTTC. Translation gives CASSPQAGGRAMDF.

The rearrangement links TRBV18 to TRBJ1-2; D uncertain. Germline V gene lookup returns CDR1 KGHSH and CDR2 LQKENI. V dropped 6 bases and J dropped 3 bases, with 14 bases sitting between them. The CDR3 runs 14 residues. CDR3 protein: CASSEWMEDYGYTF. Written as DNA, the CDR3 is TGTGCCAGCTCCGAATGGATGGAGGACTATGGCTACACCTTC.

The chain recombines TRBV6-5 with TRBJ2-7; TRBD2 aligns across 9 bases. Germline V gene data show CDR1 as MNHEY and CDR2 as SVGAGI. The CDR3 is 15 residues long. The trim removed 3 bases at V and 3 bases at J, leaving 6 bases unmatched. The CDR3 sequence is CASSYGVAGVYEQYF. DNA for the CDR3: TGTGCCAGCAGTTATGGGGTAGCGGGGGTCTACGAGCAGTACTTC.

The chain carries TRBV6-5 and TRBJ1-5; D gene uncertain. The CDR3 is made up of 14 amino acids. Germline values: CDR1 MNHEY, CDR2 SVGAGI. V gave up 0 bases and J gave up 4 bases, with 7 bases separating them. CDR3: CASSYSPDNQPQHF. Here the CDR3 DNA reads TGTGCCAGCAGTTACTCCCCCGATAATCAGCCCCAGCATTTT.

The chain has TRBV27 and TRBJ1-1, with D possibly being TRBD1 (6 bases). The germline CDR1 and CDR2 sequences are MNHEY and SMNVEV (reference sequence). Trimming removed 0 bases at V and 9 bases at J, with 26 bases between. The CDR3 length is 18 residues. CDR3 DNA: TGTGCCAGCAGTTTATCGGGACCGGGGGCAGGGGCACTCTTTAAAGCTTTCTTT. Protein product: CASSLSGPGAGALFKAFF.

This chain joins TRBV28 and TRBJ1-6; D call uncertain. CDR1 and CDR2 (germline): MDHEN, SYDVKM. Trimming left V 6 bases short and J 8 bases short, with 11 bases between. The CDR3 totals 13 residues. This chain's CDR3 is CASSITTYSPLHF. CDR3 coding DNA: TGTGCCAGCAGCATAACAACCTATTCACCCCTCCACTTT.

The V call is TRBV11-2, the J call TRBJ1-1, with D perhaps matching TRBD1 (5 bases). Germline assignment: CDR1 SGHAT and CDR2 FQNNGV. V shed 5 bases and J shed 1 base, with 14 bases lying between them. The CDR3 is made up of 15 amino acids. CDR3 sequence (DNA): TGTGCCAGCAGCCTACAACCGGGGGAGAACACTGAAGCTTTCTTT. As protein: CASSLQPGENTEAFF.

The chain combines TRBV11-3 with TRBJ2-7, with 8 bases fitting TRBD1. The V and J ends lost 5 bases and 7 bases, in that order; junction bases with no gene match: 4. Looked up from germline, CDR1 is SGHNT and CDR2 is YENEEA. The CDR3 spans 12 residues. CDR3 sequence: CASSLGQEEQYF. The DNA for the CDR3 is TGTGCCAGCAGCCTGGGACAGGAAGAGCAGTACTTC. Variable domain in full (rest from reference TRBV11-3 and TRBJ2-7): EAGVVQSPRYKIIEKKQPVAFWCNPISGHNTLYWYLQNLGQGPELLIRYENEEAVDDSQLPKDRFSAERLKGVDSTLKIQPAELGDSAVYLCASSLGQEEQYFGPGTRLTVT.

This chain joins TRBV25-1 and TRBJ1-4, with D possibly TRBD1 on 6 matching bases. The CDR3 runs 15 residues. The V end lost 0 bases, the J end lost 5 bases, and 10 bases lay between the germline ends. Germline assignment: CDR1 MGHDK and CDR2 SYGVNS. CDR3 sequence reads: CASSEYKGQNEKLFF. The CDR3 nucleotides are TGTGCCAGCAGTGAATATAAAGGACAGAATGAAAAACTGTTTTTT.

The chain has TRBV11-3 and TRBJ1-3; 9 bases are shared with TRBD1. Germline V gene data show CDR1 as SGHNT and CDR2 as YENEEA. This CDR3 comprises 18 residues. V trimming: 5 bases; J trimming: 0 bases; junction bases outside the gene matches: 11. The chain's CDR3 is CASSQRPGTGSSGNTIYF. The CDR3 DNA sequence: TGTGCCAGCAGCCAACGTCCCGGGACAGGGAGCTCTGGAAACACCATATATTTT.

As DNA, the CDR3 is TGTGCCAGCAGCTTAGCAGACAGACCCGCTTCATCGAATTCACCCCTCCACTTT. Its protein product is CASSLADRPASSNSPLHF. This chain links TRBV7-2 with TRBJ1-6; TRBD1 is a possible D gene (5 bases). The CDR3 totals 18 residues. Germline loops: CDR1 SGHTA, CDR2 FQGNSA. Trimming stripped 0 bases from V and 7 bases from J, with 19 bases between.

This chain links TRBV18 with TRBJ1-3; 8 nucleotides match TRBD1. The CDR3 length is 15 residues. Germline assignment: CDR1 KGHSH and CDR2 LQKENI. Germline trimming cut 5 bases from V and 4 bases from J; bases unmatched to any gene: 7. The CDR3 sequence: CASSSTGEIGNTIYF. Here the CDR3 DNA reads TGTGCCAGCTCATCGACAGGGGAGATCGGAAACACCATATATTTT.